This T cell receptor (beta chain) was found in a study of shared clonotypes between healthy human individuals. The V end lost 4 bases, the J end lost 5 bases, and 9 bases lay between the germline ends. This CDR3 has 13 residues. Per the germline V gene, CDR1 is MNHEY and CDR2 is SMNVEV (reference sequence). Cells designated naive CD8 were CD45RO-negative and were positively selected for CCR7, with terminally differentiated effector memory CD45RA+ cells excluded. Measured with immunoSEQ multiplex PCR; TCRdb has only the in-frame clones, and not every one. The table has 1.5 million to 2.5 million clones, over 85% seen once.

This TCR was recovered from a man between 18 and 35 years old in good health. Sequences were obtained from naive CD8+ T cells sorted from blood. The rearrangement links TRBV27 to TRBJ1-5, with D possibly TRBD1 on 6 matching bases. CDR3: CASSWGADQPQHF. The CDR3 DNA sequence: TGTGCCAGCAGTTGGGGGGCGGATCAGCCCCAGCATTTT.